Each of the 31 T cell receptor beta chains below was sequenced from the same sample in a study of T cells in Graves' hyperthyroidism and ophthalmopathy. It was RNA transcripts that yielded the amplified TCR beta CDR3 regions. With the HTBI primer set, the TCR CDR3 went through a first round of RT-PCR. TCRdb reanalysed the multiplex PCR reads using MiXCR and keeps one entry per CDR3 protein. The table records about 690,000 distinct CDR3 sequences, 17% of them present only once. The sequencing sample was made of blood. Every receptor here comes from a man over 45 with Graves' hyperthyroidism.

The rearrangement joins TRBV7-2 to TRBJ2-7, with D maybe TRBD2 (6 bases). V was shortened by 3 bases and J by 1 base, with 16 bases between the two germline ends. This CDR3 has 16 residues. Germline V gene sequence: CDR1 SGHTA, CDR2 FQGNSA. Here the CDR3 DNA reads TGTGCCAGCAGCTTGCCCGGGACTGGAGATTCCTACGAGCAGTACTTC. Amino acid sequence: CASSLPGTGDSYEQYF.

This clonotype was observed at least ten times. This rearrangement joins TRBV27 to TRBJ2-5, with 8 nucleotides matching TRBD1. V was clipped by 7 bases and J by 5 bases; unmatched bases: 6. Per the germline V gene, CDR1 is MNHEY and CDR2 is SMNVEV (reference sequence). This CDR3 is 13 amino acids long. The CDR3 sequence: CASNRGAGETQYF. The DNA for the CDR3 is TGTGCCAGCAACAGGGGGGCTGGGGAGACCCAGTACTTC.

This clonotype has a count of ten or more. The CDR3 here is CASSLDTRLNNEQYF. For the CDR3, the DNA is TGTGCCAGCAGCTTAGATACGAGACTAAACAACGAGCAGTACTTC. The chain employs TRBV11-2 and TRBJ2-7; a possible D gene is TRBD2 (5 bases). Trimming pared 0 bases from V and 5 bases from J, leaving 14 bases between. The germline gives CDR1 SGHAT, CDR2 FQNNGV. CDR3 length equals 15 residues. The whole variable domain, filled in from reference TRBV11-2 and TRBJ2-7, reads EAGVAQSPRYKIIEKRQSVAFWCNPISGHATLYWYQQILGQGPKLLIQFQNNGVVDDSQLPKDRFSAERLKGVDSTLKIQPAKLEDSAVYLCASSLDTRLNNEQYFGPGTRLTVT.

The chain carries TRBV6-5 and TRBJ1-5; 8 bases match TRBD1. The germline V gene encodes CDR1 MNHEY and CDR2 SVGAGI. Losses at the gene ends were 4 bases for V and 5 bases for J; bases not matched to a gene: 7. The CDR3 is 15 residues long. CDR3 loop: CASSSDGQGYQPQHF. In DNA form, the CDR3 reads TGTGCCAGCAGTTCCGACGGACAGGGATATCAGCCCCAGCATTTT.

The V gene is TRBV5-1, the J gene TRBJ1-2; possibly TRBD1 for D (5 bases). Trimming left V 0 bases short and J 6 bases short, with 12 bases between. This CDR3 comprises 14 residues. The germline V gene has CDR1 SGHRS and CDR2 YFSETQ. CDR3 sequence (DNA): TGCGCCAGCAGCTTGGCCGGGGGGAAGGATGGCTACACCTTC. Its translation is CASSLAGGKDGYTF.

This clonotype was seen repeatedly, ten times or more. In nucleotides, the CDR3 is TGCAGTGCTACCCAGGACGTCGGAAACACCATATATTTT. It translates to CSATQDVGNTIYF. J is TRBJ1-3 and V is TRBV20-1; D is undetermined. Trimming shortened V by 4 bases and J by 4 bases, and 11 bases separated the two germline ends. This CDR3 is 13 amino acids long. Looked up from germline, CDR1 is DFQATT and CDR2 is SNEGSKA (reference sequence).

This clonotype was seen only a few times. The V gene is TRBV28, the J gene TRBJ2-6; no reliable D call. CDR3 length equals 17 residues. With 6 bases removed from V and 0 bases from J, the gap between germline ends came to 15 bases. Germline V gene lookup returns CDR1 MDHEN and CDR2 SYDVKM. The CDR3 is CASRLDGTSSGANVLTF. The CDR3 coding sequence is TGTGCCAGCAGACTTGACGGAACCAGCTCTGGGGCCAACGTCCTGACTTTC.

Ten or more counts support this clonotype. The chain employs TRBV18 and TRBJ2-3; D is ambiguous. The CDR3 is 15 residues long. The germline V and J ends were trimmed by 6 bases and 3 bases, with 16 bases remaining between them. Germline V gene sequence: CDR1 KGHSH, CDR2 LQKENI. CDR3 coding DNA: TGTGCCAGCTCCCCCCTCCAGAGACCGACAGATACGCAGTATTTT. It specifies CASSPLQRPTDTQYF.

This chain uses TRBV6-2 or TRBV6-3 with TRBJ1-1; tentative D call: TRBD1 (6 bases). This CDR3 spans 15 amino acids. Germline values: CDR1 MNHEY, CDR2 SVGEGT. V was clipped by 5 bases and J by 4 bases, with 17 bases between them. The CDR3 here is CASSAGTGRITEAFF. The CDR3 DNA follows: TGTGCCAGCAGTGCAGGTACAGGGCGGATCACTGAAGCTTTCTTT.

Remarks on this clonotype: The junction does not match germline at one end; this may be a read error. The chain links TRBV7-8 to TRBJ1-1; the D is unclear. This CDR3 region has 13 residues. The germline V gene has CDR1 SGHVS and CDR2 FQNEAQ. The CDR3 sequence: CASSLGLSPEASF. The CDR3 DNA follows: TGTGCCAGCAGCTTAGGGTTGAGTCCTGAAGCTTCCTTT.

J is TRBJ1-1 and V is TRBV7-9; TRBD1 aligns across 7 bases. Germline V CDR1 and CDR2: SEHNR, FQNEAQ (reference sequence). The CDR3 totals 13 residues. With V trimmed by 6 bases and J by 6 bases, 7 bases remained unmatched. The CDR3 loop is CASSLNQGAEAFF. Written as DNA, the CDR3 is TGTGCCAGCAGTCTCAATCAGGGGGCTGAAGCTTTCTTT.

The gene calls are TRBV5-1 and TRBJ1-1; 8 nucleotides line up with TRBD1. Germline CDR1 reads SGHRS; CDR2 reads YFSETQ. CDR3 length: 14 residues. The J segment lost 2 bases and the V segment lost 5 bases, leaving 5 bases of the junction unmatched. The CDR3 DNA sequence: TGCGCCAGCAGGGACAGGGACTCTAACACTGAAGCTTTCTTT. Its protein product is CASRDRDSNTEAFF.

This clonotype appeared many times. The chain recombines TRBV27 with TRBJ2-5, with D unresolved. V lost 5 bases and J lost 5, with 18 bases in between. This CDR3 contains 15 residues. Germline loops: CDR1 MNHEY, CDR2 SMNVEV (reference sequence). This CDR3 reads CASSQDPALWETQYF. CDR3 sequence (DNA): TGTGCCAGCAGTCAGGACCCGGCCCTTTGGGAGACCCAGTACTTC.

The V and J genes are TRBV7-2 and TRBJ2-1; tentatively, D is TRBD1 or TRBD2 (6 bases each). Gene TRBJ2-7 matches the end of the DNA better, so the J call may be wrong. Germline CDR1 is SGHTA and CDR2 is FQGNSA. The CDR3 extends over 17 amino acids. This CDR3 is CASSFPASGGGRGEQYF. CDR3 bases: TGTGCCAGCAGCTTTCCCGCGTCCGGGGGCGGCCGGGGTGAGCAGTACTTC.

This clonotype was detected a few times. The rearrangement joins TRBV7-2 to TRBJ2-7, with TRBD1 matching 9 bases. The CDR3 loop spans 18 amino acids. Germline CDR1 is SGHTA and CDR2 is FQGNSA. Trimming removed 5 bases from V and 0 bases from J; junction bases left unmatched: 14. The CDR3 is CASSQLQGARSSSYEQYF. Here the CDR3 DNA reads TGTGCCAGCAGCCAACTACAGGGGGCGAGGTCGAGCTCCTACGAGCAGTACTTC.

This clonotype was seen a few times. The rearrangement uses TRBV6-2 or TRBV6-3 and TRBJ1-1, with D maybe TRBD1 (5 bases). Germline assignment: CDR1 MNHEY and CDR2 SVGEGT. V shed 0 bases and J shed 8 bases, with 16 bases lying between them. The CDR3 consists of 15 residues. In nucleotides, the CDR3 is TGTGCCAGCAGTTACTCTGCTCGCGGGACTGACGAAGCTTTCTTT. As protein: CASSYSARGTDEAFF.

This clonotype has a count of ten or more. CDR3 amino acids: CASSSGGLAQETQYF. The DNA for the CDR3 is TGTGCCAGCAGCTCCGGGGGTCTAGCGCAAGAGACCCAGTACTTC. The chain employs TRBV28 and TRBJ2-5, with a weak D call TRBD2 (6 bases). The germline V gene has CDR1 MDHEN and CDR2 SYDVKM. V lost 6 bases, J lost 2 bases, and 16 bases lay in between. CDR3 length: 15 amino acids.

V usage is TRBV5-1 and J usage is TRBJ2-2, with D uncertain. The V and J ends lost 0 bases and 4 bases respectively, with 16 bases between them. CDR1 and CDR2 from the germline V gene are SGHRS and YFSETQ. CDR3 length: 17 residues. The CDR3 is CASSLVVGLLSTGELFF. CDR3 nucleotides: TGCGCCAGCAGCTTGGTGGTGGGCTTGCTAAGCACCGGGGAGCTGTTTTTT.

This clonotype has ten or more counts. J is TRBJ1-1 and V is TRBV12-3 or TRBV12-4, with D possibly being TRBD1 (6 bases). The CDR3 length is 14 residues. Trimming took 2 bases from V and 7 from J, leaving 14 bases between them. The CDR3 sequence is CASSLSWGQGEAFF. The CDR3 coding sequence is TGTGCCAGCAGTTTATCGTGGGGGCAGGGTGAAGCTTTCTTT.

As regards this clonotype: Possible read error: a much larger clone is one base away. The chain combines TRBV12-3 or TRBV12-4 with TRBJ1-1; D unclear. The V end lost 4 bases, the J end lost 4 bases, and 16 bases lay between the germline ends. The CDR3 runs to 15 residues. The CDR3 nucleotides read TGTGCCAGCAGTTCCCAAAACCCCGGGAGCACTGAAGCTTTCTTT. Translated, it gives CASSSQNPGSTEAFF.

The rearrangement links TRBV5-1 to TRBJ1-4; TRBD1 might be the D (5 bases). The germline V and J ends were trimmed by 0 bases and 8 bases, with 11 bases remaining between them. Germline CDR1 is SGHRS and CDR2 is YFSETQ. The CDR3 has 14 amino acids. CDR3: CASSLAGTEEKLFF. In DNA, the CDR3 is TGCGCCAGCAGCTTGGCCGGGACGGAGGAAAAACTGTTTTTT.

This clonotype showed up just a few times. The chain uses TRBV19 and TRBJ2-7; the D gene is possibly TRBD2 (6 bases). V lost 2 bases to trimming and J lost 7 bases, with 12 bases between them. The CDR3 has 13 amino acids. Germline loops: CDR1 LNHDA, CDR2 SQIVND (reference sequence). CDR3 DNA sequence: TGTGCCAGTAGTATATCCCCGGGAGATGAGCAGTACTTC. It encodes CASSISPGDEQYF.

This clonotype was seen just once. The V call is TRBV6-2 or TRBV6-3, the J call TRBJ2-1; D gene ambiguous. V was cut by 10 bases and J by 0 bases, with 13 bases left in between. The CDR3 totals 14 residues. Germline CDR1 reads MNHEY; CDR2 reads SVGEGT. In DNA form, the CDR3 reads TGTGCCACCGGTTTCGGGCGCTCCTACAATGAGCAGTTCTTC. This sequence encodes CATGFGRSYNEQFF.

The J gene is TRBJ2-7, the V gene TRBV28; 7 bases match TRBD2. CDR1 MDHEN and CDR2 SYDVKM come from the germline V gene. Trimming at V came to 4 bases and at J to 3 bases, leaving 15 bases not matched to a gene. This CDR3 has 17 amino acids. CDR3 loop: CASSYAGELAPNYEQYF. In DNA, the CDR3 is TGTGCCAGCAGTTACGCTGGTGAACTAGCGCCAAACTACGAGCAGTACTTC. The variable domain in full, with the rest retrieved from reference TRBV28 and TRBJ2-7, is DVKVTQSSRYLVKRTGEKVFLECVQDMDHENMFWYRQDPGLGLRLIYFSYDVKMKEKGDIPEGYSVSREKKERFSLILESASTNQTSMYLCASSYAGELAPNYEQYFGPGTRLTVT.

This clonotype was counted at least ten times. The genes are TRBV11-2 and TRBJ2-1; no reliable D call. V lost 2 bases and J lost 6, with 8 bases in between. CDR3 length: 13 residues. Germline CDR1 and CDR2: SGHAT and FQNNGV. The CDR3 reads CASSLSQINEQFF. For the CDR3, the DNA is TGTGCCAGCAGCTTAAGTCAGATCAATGAGCAGTTCTTC.

This clonotype appeared a few times. The CDR3 reads CASSQDLLAGRTDTQYF. CDR3 DNA sequence: TGCGCCAGCAGCCAAGATCTACTAGCGGGACGCACAGATACGCAGTATTTT. This chain uses TRBV4-1 with TRBJ2-3, with 10 bases aligning to TRBD2. The V gene's germline CDR1 is MGHRA and CDR2 YSYEKL. Trimming at V came to 0 bases and at J to 1 base, leaving 4 bases not matched to a gene. This CDR3 is built from 17 residues.

This clonotype was seen ten or more times. The J gene is TRBJ2-7, the V gene TRBV6-5, with D tentatively TRBD2 (6 bases). The germline V gene has CDR1 MNHEY and CDR2 SVGAGI. The V and J ends lost 0 bases and 1 base respectively, with 10 bases between them. The CDR3 length is 15 residues. The CDR3 spells CASSYSAGSSYEQYF. Written as DNA, the CDR3 is TGTGCCAGCAGTTACTCGGCGGGGTCGTCCTACGAGCAGTACTTC.

This clonotype was seen at least ten times. CDR3 nucleotide sequence: TGTGCCACCAGTGATCCGGGGGAGCATCAGCCCCAGCATTTT. Its translation is CATSDPGEHQPQHF. The chain uses TRBV24-1 and TRBJ1-5, with a weak D call TRBD1 (5 bases). The germline gives CDR1 KGHDR, CDR2 SFDVKD. The CDR3 length is 14 residues. Between the trimmed V and J ends, which lost 3 bases and 5 bases, there was a span of 10 bases.

The chain has TRBV18 and TRBJ2-7; D gene ambiguous. The ends were cut back, 2 bases at V and 2 bases at J, with 7 bases in the middle. Germline CDR1 reads KGHSH; CDR2 reads LQKENI. The CDR3 spans 13 residues. CDR3 region: CASSPSPTYEQYF. The CDR3 DNA follows: TGTGCCAGCTCACCATCTCCGACCTACGAGCAGTACTTC.

J is TRBJ1-5 and V is TRBV28, with TRBD1 matching 8 bases. The V gene end was trimmed by 5 bases and the J gene end by 5 bases; junction bases not matched to a gene: 11. The CDR3 extends over 16 amino acids. Germline CDR1 is MDHEN and CDR2 is SYDVKM. The CDR3 sequence: CASSPRQGPHDQPQHF. The DNA of the CDR3 is TGTGCCAGCAGTCCAAGACAGGGGCCGCACGATCAGCCCCAGCATTTT.

This clonotype showed up many times. The chain uses TRBV28 and TRBJ2-5; 12 bases map to TRBD2. CDR1 and CDR2 (germline): MDHEN, SYDVKM. J lost 4 bases, V lost 6 bases, and 6 bases had no gene match. This CDR3 region has 15 residues. The CDR3 coding sequence is TGTGCCAGCAGCACAAGGACTAGCGGGGTAGAGACCCAGTACTTC. Amino acid sequence: CASSTRTSGVETQYF. The variable domain in full, with the rest retrieved from reference TRBV28 and TRBJ2-5, is DVKVTQSSRYLVKRTGEKVFLECVQDMDHENMFWYRQDPGLGLRLIYFSYDVKMKEKGDIPEGYSVSREKKERFSLILESASTNQTSMYLCASSTRTSGVETQYFGPGTRLLVL.